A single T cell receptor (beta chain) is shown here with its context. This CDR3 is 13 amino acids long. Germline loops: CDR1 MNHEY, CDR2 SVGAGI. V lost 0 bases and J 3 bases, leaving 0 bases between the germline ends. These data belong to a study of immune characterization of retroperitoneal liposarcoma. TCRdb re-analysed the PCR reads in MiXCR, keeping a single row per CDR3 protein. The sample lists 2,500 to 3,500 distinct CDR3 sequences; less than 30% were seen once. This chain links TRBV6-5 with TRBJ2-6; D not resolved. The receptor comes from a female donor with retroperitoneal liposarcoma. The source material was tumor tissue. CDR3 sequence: CASSYSGANVLTF. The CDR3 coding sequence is TGTGCCAGCAGTTACTCTGGGGCCAACGTCCTGACTTTC.